A single sample is the source of the 15 T cell receptor beta chains below, sequenced in a study of monozygotic twins with cystic fibrosis. Libraries were prepared by immunoSEQ multiplex PCR; TCRdb keeps only in-frame clonotypes and omits some of them. In the table there are 11,000 to 15,000 clones, approximately 98% of which are singletons. Source material: blood. Receptor source: a girl aged 2-10 years with cystic fibrosis.

The chain couples TRBV7-8 to TRBJ1-2; D is undetermined. The CDR3 length is 13 residues. Trimming removed 5 bases at V and 4 bases at J, with 11 bases between. Germline CDR1 and CDR2: SGHVS and FQNEAQ. As DNA, the CDR3 is TGTGCCAGCAGCCCGGGAGGAGGCTATGGCTACACCTTC. It encodes CASSPGGGYGYTF. The whole variable domain, filled in from reference TRBV7-8 and TRBJ1-2, reads GAGVSQSPRYKVAKRGQDVALRCDPISGHVSLFWYQQALGQGPEFLTYFQNEAQLDKSGLPSDRFFAERPEGSVSTLKIQRTQQEDSAVYLCASSPGGGYGYTFGSGTRLTVV.

This sequence joins TRBV25-1 and TRBJ2-7; D may correspond to TRBD1 or TRBD2 (5 bases each). CDR1 is MGHDK and CDR2 is SYGVNS in the germline V gene. There are 14 residues in the CDR3. The ends were cut back, 6 bases at V and 0 bases at J, with 12 bases in the middle. CDR3 coding DNA: TGTGCCAGCAGGGGCTGGGGGAACTCCTACGAGCAGTACTTC. It translates to CASRGWGNSYEQYF.

The CDR3 sequence is CASSWGRGLDGYTF. CDR3 in DNA: TGTGCCAGCAGCTGGGGGAGGGGGCTTGATGGCTACACCTTC. The chain recombines TRBV7-9 with TRBJ1-2, with 7 bases that match TRBD1. Germline CDR1 and CDR2: SEHNR and FQNEAQ (reference sequence). Trimming at V came to 4 bases and at J to 6 bases, leaving 8 bases not matched to a gene. The CDR3 totals 14 residues. The entire variable domain, with the rest obtained from reference TRBV7-9 and TRBJ1-2, is as follows: DTGVSQNPRHKITKRGQNVTFRCDPISEHNRLYWYRQTLGQGPEFLTYFQNEAQLEKSRLLSDRFSAERPKGSFSTLEIQRTEQGDSAMYLCASSWGRGLDGYTFGSGTRLTVV.

This sequence joins TRBV5-1 and TRBJ2-1; 11 bases line up with TRBD2. The CDR3 sequence is 15 residues long. Per germline, CDR1 SGHRS and CDR2 YFSETQ. Trimming cost V 4 bases and J 8 bases; bases outside gene matches: 8. This CDR3 reads CASSPTSGSFHEQFF. CDR3 bases: TGCGCCAGCAGCCCTACTAGCGGGAGTTTCCATGAGCAGTTCTTC. Using reference TRBV5-1 and TRBJ2-1 for the parts outside the CDR3, the full variable domain is KAGVTQTPRYLIKTRGQQVTLSCSPISGHRSVSWYQQTPGQGLQFLFEYFSETQRNKGNFPGRFSGRQFSNSRSEMNVSTLELGDSALYLCASSPTSGSFHEQFFGPGTRLTVL.

The genes are TRBV6-6 and TRBJ2-7, with D perhaps matching TRBD2 (6 bases). V was cut by 4 bases and J by 3 bases, with 16 bases left in between. Germline CDR1 is MNHNY and CDR2 is SVGAGI (reference sequence). There are 15 residues in the CDR3. CDR3 loop: CASSSPMDYSYEQYF. For the CDR3, the DNA is TGTGCCAGCAGTTCCCCCATGGACTACAGCTACGAGCAGTACTTC.

The V gene is TRBV6-4, the J gene TRBJ2-3; the match to TRBD2 covers 13 bases. The CDR3 is 19 amino acids. Germline CDR1 is MRHNA and CDR2 is SNTAGT. V shed 9 bases and J 1 base; nucleotides not matched to a gene: 16. As DNA, the CDR3 is TGTGCCAGAGAGGCGACACTAGCGGGAGGGCCAGGGGGCACAGATACGCAGTATTTT. It yields the protein CAREATLAGGPGGTDTQYF.

This rearrangement joins TRBV5-1 to TRBJ2-7, with a possible D match to TRBD1 (6 bases). The V gene's germline CDR1 is SGHRS and CDR2 YFSETQ. CDR3 length: 17 amino acids. V was cut by 4 bases and J by 6 bases, with 26 bases left in between. CDR3 nucleotides: TGCGCCAGCAGCCCTAATTTGGGAACAGGGATAGGAAGCGAGCAGTACTTC. Amino acids: CASSPNLGTGIGSEQYF.

V gene TRBV6-5 combines with J gene TRBJ2-3; 7 positions match TRBD2. There are 16 residues in the CDR3. Germline V gene lookup returns CDR1 MNHEY and CDR2 SVGAGI. Losses at the gene ends were 0 bases for V and 0 bases for J; bases not matched to a gene: 3. CDR3 sequence reads: CASSYSASGSTDTQYF. The CDR3 nucleotides are TGTGCCAGCAGTTACTCGGCTAGCGGAAGCACAGATACGCAGTATTTT.

The chain is built from TRBV27 and TRBJ1-4, with a possible D match to TRBD1 (6 bases). V was trimmed by 2 bases and J by 8 bases, leaving 18 bases between them. Germline V gene sequence: CDR1 MNHEY, CDR2 SMNVEV (reference sequence). The CDR3 is made up of 16 amino acids. For the CDR3, the DNA is TGTGCCAGCAGTTTAAGACCGAGGACAGACGTCGAAAAACTGTTTTTT. Translated: CASSLRPRTDVEKLFF. Full variable domain (outside the CDR3, taken from reference TRBV27 and TRBJ1-4): EAQVTQNPRYLITVTGKKLTVTCSQNMNHEYMSWYRQDPGLGLRQIYYSMNVEVTDKGDVPEGYKVSRKEKRNFPLILESPSPNQTSLYFCASSLRPRTDVEKLFFGSGTQLSVL.

The V gene is TRBV7-8, the J gene TRBJ1-1, with 7 bases fitting TRBD1. The V gene's germline CDR1 is SGHVS and CDR2 FQNEAQ. With 6 bases clipped from V and 1 base from J, the junction kept 14 bases outside the gene matches. CDR3 size: 17 residues. Written as DNA, the CDR3 is TGTGCCAGCAGATTTTTTGGCCAGACAGGGAGGAACACTGAAGCTTTCTTT. Protein sequence: CASRFFGQTGRNTEAFF.

The V gene is TRBV30, the J gene TRBJ2-2; possibly TRBD1 for D (6 bases). The CDR3 contains 14 residues. Germline V lookup: CDR1 GTSNPN, CDR2 SVGIG (reference sequence). V was trimmed by 2 bases and J by 2 bases, leaving 9 bases between them. CDR3: CAWSWGPNTGELFF. The CDR3 coding sequence is TGTGCCTGGAGTTGGGGGCCCAACACCGGGGAGCTGTTTTTT. The variable domain in full, completed from reference TRBV30 and TRBJ2-2, reads SQTIHQWPATLVQPVGSPLSLECTVEGTSNPNLYWYRQAAGRGLQLLFYSVGIGQISSEVPQNLSASRPQDRQFILSSKKLLLSDSGFYLCAWSWGPNTGELFFGEGSRLTVL.

J is TRBJ1-5 and V is TRBV28; D not certain. V was pared by 9 bases and J by 3 bases, with 9 bases between. Germline V lookup: CDR1 MDHEN, CDR2 SYDVKM. CDR3 length: 12 residues. CDR3 coding DNA: TGTGCCAGAGGTCTGAACAATCAGCCCCAGCATTTT. Translating gives CARGLNNQPQHF.

The rearrangement joins TRBV25-1 to TRBJ2-2; 11 bases align to TRBD1. The CDR3 sequence is 16 residues long. Germline lookup yields CDR1 MGHDK and CDR2 SYGVNS. J lost 6 bases, V lost 0 bases, and 3 bases had no gene match. Written as DNA, the CDR3 is TGTGCCAGCAGTGAATACGGACAGGGGGCATCCGGGGAGCTGTTTTTT. This sequence encodes CASSEYGQGASGELFF.

The chain recombines TRBV27 with TRBJ2-3; 10 nucleotides line up with TRBD2. CDR3 length: 15 residues. J lost 2 bases, V lost 10 bases, and 9 bases had no gene match. Germline V gene lookup returns CDR1 MNHEY and CDR2 SMNVEV (reference sequence). The CDR3 coding sequence is TGTGCCAAGGTAGCGGGAGGCCCGTACACAGATACGCAGTATTTT. Translated: CAKVAGGPYTDTQYF.

The V gene is TRBV7-2, the J gene TRBJ1-2; TRBD1 might be the D (6 bases). This CDR3 has 15 amino acids. V lost 0 bases to trimming and J lost 3 bases, with 11 bases between them. Germline CDR1 SGHTA, CDR2 FQGNSA. For the CDR3, the DNA is TGTGCCAGCAGCTTAGCGTTGGGGGCCTACTATGGCTACACCTTC. It encodes CASSLALGAYYGYTF. Full variable domain (outside the CDR3, taken from reference TRBV7-2 and TRBJ1-2): GAGVSQSPSNKVTEKGKDVELRCDPISGHTALYWYRQSLGQGLEFLIYFQGNSAPDKSGLPSDRFSAERTGGSVSTLTIQRTQQEDSAVYLCASSLALGAYYGYTFGSGTRLTVV.